This is a list of T cell receptor beta chains from one sample in a study of blood T cells in healthy people across ages. TCRdb passed the 5' RACE reads through MiXCR, listing each CDR3 protein once. The data contain about 1.4 million distinct CDR3 sequences, around 59% of them singletons. Material: blood. The receptor set was obtained from a man aged 18-30 years in good health. Both conserved end residues are part of each CDR3. A D gene is named only where the DNA matches it firmly. The listing skips clone size in some rows; elsewhere it reads once, few, many or a size class.

d_call | j_call | v_call | clone_size | cdr3_nt | cdr3_aa
TRBD2 | TRBJ2-5 | TRBV28 | - | TGTGCCAGCCGAAACAGGTGGGAGGGCCAAGAGACCCAGTACTTC | CASRNRWEGQETQYF
- | TRBJ1-2 | TRBV6-5 | once | TGTGCCAGCAGCCGAGAGGGCAGGTACTATGGCTACACCTTC | CASSREGRYYGYTF
- | TRBJ2-5 | TRBV7-2 | - | TGTGCCAGCAGCCCTTCGTCAAGGGTGTACTTC | CASSPSSRVYF
- | TRBJ2-7 | TRBV28 | - | TGTGCCAGCAGTCTCGGCGGACAGATAGACTACGAGCAGTACTTC | CASSLGGQIDYEQYF
TRBD2 | TRBJ2-3 | TRBV11-2 | - | TGTGCCAGCAGGCGACTAGCAAAGGATACGCAGTATTTT | CASRRLAKDTQYF
- | TRBJ1-2 | TRBV4-3 | few | TGCGCCAGCAGCCATAAGGACAGAGATAACTATGGCTACACCTTC | CASSHKDRDNYGYTF
TRBD1 | TRBJ1-2 | TRBV11-2 | - | TGTGCCAGCAGGTTACCCGGGACAGGGGGCGACTATGGCTACACCTTC | CASRLPGTGGDYGYTF
- | TRBJ2-1 | TRBV27 | - | TGTGCCAGCAGTTTATCCGATGGGGACCTGGAGTTCTTC | CASSLSDGDLEFF
- | TRBJ1-4 | TRBV15 | - | TGTGCCACCAGCAGAGACCCCGAGGGACTGTTTTTT | CATSRDPEGLFF
- | TRBJ2-4 | TRBV25-1 | once | TGTGCCAGCCAGCACTCACATCTAAACATTCAGTACTTC | CASQHSHLNIQYF
- | TRBJ1-2 | TRBV7-9 | - | TGTGCCAGCAAGAGGACCCCCTATGGCTACACCTTC | CASKRTPYGYTF
- | TRBJ2-4 | TRBV6-5 | - | TGTGCCAGCAGTTACTCGACGGGTGTAGGGTCAAAGTCTAAGGAGCAGTACTTC | CASSYSTGVGSKSKEQYF
- | TRBJ2-1 | TRBV11-1 | - | TGTGCCAGCAGCTTACAAGCGGTTTCCTACAATGAGCAGTTCTTC | CASSLQAVSYNEQFF
- | TRBJ2-6 | TRBV20-1 | few | TGCAGTGCTGATGCAGGAGCTGGGGCCAACGTCCTGACTTTC | CSADAGAGANVLTF
- | TRBJ2-1 | TRBV9 | - | TGTGCCAGCAGCGTAGTACTAGGTAATGGTGAGCAGTTCTTC | CASSVVLGNGEQFF
TRBD2 | TRBJ2-1 | TRBV7-9 | - | TGTGCCAGCAGCTTAGCTCTGAGCGGGAGGTACAATGAGCAGTTCTTC | CASSLALSGRYNEQFF
TRBD2 | TRBJ2-3 | TRBV5-6 | - | TGTGCCAGCAGCAAGGCGACTAGCGGGAGTATATATACGCAGTATTTT | CASSKATSGSIYTQYF
TRBD1 | TRBJ1-2 | TRBV6-5 | - | TGTGCCAGCAGTTATCTTCCCGGGACAGGGGGCGCGGATCACACCTTC | CASSYLPGTGGADHTF
- | TRBJ1-5 | TRBV6-1 | few | TGTGCCAGCAGTGAAATAGGACTTGGGGAGCCCCAGCATTTT | CASSEIGLGEPQHF
TRBD2 | TRBJ2-3 | TRBV20-1 | - | TGCAGTGCTAGCCTTCCTAGCGGTATAGGAGATACGCAGTATTTT | CSASLPSGIGDTQYF
TRBD1 | TRBJ1-1 | TRBV20-1 | - | TGCAGTGCAAGAACGGCCGGGACAGGGGAAGCACCGGGAGTTTCTTTCTTT | CSARTAGTGEAPGVSFF
- | TRBJ2-3 | TRBV4-2 | - | TGTGCCAGCAGCCAAGGAATTGGGGACACAGATACGCAGTATTTT | CASSQGIGDTDTQYF
- | TRBJ2-3 | TRBV12-3/TRBV12-4 | once | TGTGCCAGCAGTTTAACTCGTTCTTCTCCAGATACGCAGTATTTT | CASSLTRSSPDTQYF